The entry that follows covers one T cell receptor (beta chain) sequence. Its antigen remains unidentified. Researchers ran the assay at a deep level. Genomic DNA belonging to each subset was distributed in equal measure over several immunoSEQ plates. Libraries were prepared by immunoSEQ multiplex PCR; TCRdb keeps only in-frame clonotypes and omits some of them. Among about 680,000 clones listed, around 90% were seen once. The data were obtained in a study of shared clonotypes between healthy human individuals. Study-level results: Clonotypes shared by all four sorted-subset donors had higher generation probabilities than non-shared clonotypes. Larger estimated richness was generally recorded for naive subsets relative to memory subsets.

The naive CD8 population came from CD45RO-negative cells selected for CCR7, without terminally differentiated effector memory CD45RA+ cells. This CDR3 contains 14 residues. Trimming took 4 bases from V and 7 from J; bases not matched to a gene: 7. Per germline, CDR1 SGHRS and CDR2 YFSETQ. The source of this sequence is a man younger than 40 in good health. Sample: naive CD8+ T cells sorted from blood. V gene TRBV5-1 combines with J gene TRBJ2-1; 8 nucleotides match TRBD2. The CDR3, as DNA: TGCGCCAGCAGCCCGGGAGGGACATGGAATGAGCAGTTCTTC. Its translation is CASSPGGTWNEQFF.